Listed below are T cell receptor beta chains from one sample, sequenced in a study of T cells in Graves' hyperthyroidism and ophthalmopathy. From the multiplex PCR reads, TCRdb called clonotypes with MiXCR, one entry per CDR3 protein. The sample consists of under 250,000 distinct CDR3 sequences, almost 25% of them appearing once. Source material: blood. These TCRs come from a woman aged 40-49 years with Graves' ophthalmopathy. Each CDR3 is given with its conserved first and last residue. D genes are given only for firm matches. Where a row states a size, it is once, few, many or the class of an expanded clone; other rows omit it.

J	V	size	D	CDR3	DNA
TRBJ2-5	TRBV6-1	-	-	CASGVQGRETQYF	TGTGCCAGCGGTGTGCAGGGGCGAGAGACCCAGTACTTC
TRBJ1-2	TRBV7-9	few	TRBD1	CASSLDRGSGYTF	TGTGCCAGCAGCTTAGACAGGGGGAGCGGCTACACCTTC
TRBJ2-5	TRBV20-1	many	-	CSARRGSETQYF	TGCAGTGCTAGAAGGGGGAGCGAGACCCAGTACTTC
TRBJ1-5	TRBV6-1	many	TRBD1	CASSPGDRGNQPQHF	TGTGCCAGCAGCCCAGGGGACAGGGGTAATCAGCCCCAGCATTTT
TRBJ2-2	TRBV19	many	TRBD1	CASSIQGVGTGELFF	TGTGCCAGTAGTATCCAGGGGGTCGGCACCGGGGAGCTGTTTTTT
TRBJ2-6	TRBV19	many	-	CASKAGPGANVLTF	TGTGCCAGTAAGGCAGGACCTGGGGCCAACGTCCTGACTTTC
TRBJ2-7	TRBV20-1	-	-	CSARMSYVYEQYF	TGCAGTGCTAGGATGTCCTACGTCTACGAGCAGTACTTC
TRBJ2-5	TRBV28	once	-	CASSQGPQETQYF	TGTGCCAGCAGTCAGGGGCCTCAAGAGACCCAGTACTTC
TRBJ2-7	TRBV20-1	-	TRBD2	CSAFSAGEGYEQYF	TGCAGTGCTTTCTCAGCGGGAGAGGGCTACGAGCAGTACTTC
TRBJ2-7	TRBV27	-	-	CASSLSGTLSYEQYF	TGTGCCAGCAGTTTATCAGGGACACTATCCTACGAGCAGTACTTC
TRBJ1-2	TRBV29-1	-	-	CSTRESDSPARGYTF	TGCAGCACCAGAGAGTCGGACAGCCCAGCCCGAGGCTACACCTTC
TRBJ1-5	TRBV12-3/TRBV12-4	-	TRBD1	CASSLGQGLGQPQHF	TGTGCCAGCAGTTTAGGACAGGGGTTAGGCCAGCCCCAGCATTTT
TRBJ2-5	TRBV12-3/TRBV12-4	many	-	CASSLVRWETQYF	TGTGCCAGCAGTTTAGTGCGGTGGGAGACCCAGTACTTC